What follows is one T cell receptor beta chain and its context. Its matching antigen is unknown. The assay was immunoSEQ multiplex PCR, and TCRdb's table has in-frame clones only and misses some. The profile shows about 73,000 clones, nearly 75% of them singletons. The data originate from a study of vaccination effects on CD4 cells after COVID-19. Study at large: The culture medium for roughly 1.9 million PBMC per well included about 10 IU/ml IL-2 and about 10 ug/ml peptides. Regarding the study as a whole: Convalescent patients were scarce in the study, and it lacked early post-infection timepoints.

Isolation of CD4+ T cells took place after about nine days of culture. Each participant was administered two doses of either the BNT162b2 or the mRNA-1273 vaccine. IL-2 medium was substituted for half the medium on days 3 and 7. The material sequenced was CD4+ T cells from PBMCs cultured without peptide, taken after COVID-19 vaccination. The source of this sequence is a human donor who received a COVID-19 vaccine.

The CDR3 spells CASSGYSGGGTGELFF. As DNA, the CDR3 is TGTGCCAGCAGTGGTTATAGCGGGGGCGGAACCGGGGAGCTGTTTTTT. This chain links TRBV6-1 with TRBJ2-2, with 9 bases aligning to TRBD2. J lost 5 bases, V lost 4 bases, and 8 bases had no gene match. The CDR3 is 16 amino acids. Per the germline V gene, CDR1 is MNHNS and CDR2 is SASEGT.